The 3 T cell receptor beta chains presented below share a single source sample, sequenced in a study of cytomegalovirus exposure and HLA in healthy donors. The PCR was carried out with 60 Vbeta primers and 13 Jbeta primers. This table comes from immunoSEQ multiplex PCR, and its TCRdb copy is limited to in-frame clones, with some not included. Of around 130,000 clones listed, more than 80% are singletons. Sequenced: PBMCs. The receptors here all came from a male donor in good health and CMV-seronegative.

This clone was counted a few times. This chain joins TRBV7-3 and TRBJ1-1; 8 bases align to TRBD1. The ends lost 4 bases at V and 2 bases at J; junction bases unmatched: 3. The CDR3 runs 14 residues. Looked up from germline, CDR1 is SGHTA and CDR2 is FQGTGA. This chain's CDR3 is CASSSQGGNTEAFF. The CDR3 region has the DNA TGTGCCAGCAGCTCACAGGGGGGTAACACTGAAGCTTTCTTT.

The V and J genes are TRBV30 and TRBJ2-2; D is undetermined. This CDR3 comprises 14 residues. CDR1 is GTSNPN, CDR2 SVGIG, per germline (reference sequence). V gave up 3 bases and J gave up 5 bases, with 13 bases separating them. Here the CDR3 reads CAWRGPSYTGELFF. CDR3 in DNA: TGTGCCTGGAGGGGCCCCTCCTATACCGGGGAGCTGTTTTTT.

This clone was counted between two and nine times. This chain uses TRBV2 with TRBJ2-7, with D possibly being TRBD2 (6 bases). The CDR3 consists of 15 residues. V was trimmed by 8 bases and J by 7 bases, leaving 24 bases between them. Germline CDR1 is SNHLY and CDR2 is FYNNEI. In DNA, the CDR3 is TGTGCCAGCGGAGAGGGGCCGGAGCGAGGAGGGGAGCAGTACTTC. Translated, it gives CASGEGPERGGEQYF.